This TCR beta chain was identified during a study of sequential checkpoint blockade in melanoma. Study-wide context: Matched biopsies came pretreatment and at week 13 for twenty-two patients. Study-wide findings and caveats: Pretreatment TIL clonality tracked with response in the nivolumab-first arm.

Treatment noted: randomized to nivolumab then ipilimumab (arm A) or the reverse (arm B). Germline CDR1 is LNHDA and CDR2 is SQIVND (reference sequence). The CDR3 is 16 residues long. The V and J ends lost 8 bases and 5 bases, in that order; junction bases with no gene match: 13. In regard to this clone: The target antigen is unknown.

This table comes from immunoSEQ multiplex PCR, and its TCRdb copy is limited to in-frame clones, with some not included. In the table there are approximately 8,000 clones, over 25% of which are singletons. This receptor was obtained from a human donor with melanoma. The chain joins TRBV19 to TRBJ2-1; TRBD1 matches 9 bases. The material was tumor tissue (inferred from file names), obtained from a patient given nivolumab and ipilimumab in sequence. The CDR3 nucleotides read TGTGCCAGTCGGACAGGGGCACAGGCTGAACACAATGAGCAGTTCTTC. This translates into CASRTGAQAEHNEQFF.